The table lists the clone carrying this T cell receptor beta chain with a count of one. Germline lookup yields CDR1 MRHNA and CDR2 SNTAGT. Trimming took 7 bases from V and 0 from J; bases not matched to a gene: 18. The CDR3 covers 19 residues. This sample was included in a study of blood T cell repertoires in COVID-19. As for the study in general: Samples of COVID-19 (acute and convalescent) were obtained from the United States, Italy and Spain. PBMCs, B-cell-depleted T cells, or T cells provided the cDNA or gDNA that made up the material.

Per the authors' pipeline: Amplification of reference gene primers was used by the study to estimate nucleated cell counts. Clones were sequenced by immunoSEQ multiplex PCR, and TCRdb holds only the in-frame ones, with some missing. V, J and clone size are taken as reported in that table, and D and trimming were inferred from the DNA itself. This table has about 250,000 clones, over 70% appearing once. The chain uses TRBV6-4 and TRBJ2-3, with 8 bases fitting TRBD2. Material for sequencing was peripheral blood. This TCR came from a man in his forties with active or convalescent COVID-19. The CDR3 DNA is TGTGCCAGCACCCGCCCCAGCGGGAGTGTTTCGTCAAGCACAGATACGCAGTATTTT. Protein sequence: CASTRPSGSVSSSTDTQYF.